Listed below are T cell receptor beta chains from one sample, sequenced in a study of regulatory T cells in long-lasting Graves disease. TCRdb fed the multiplex PCR reads into MiXCR, producing one record per CDR3 protein. The sample carries roughly 220,000 distinct CDR3 sequences, around 20% recorded once. This specimen was peripheral blood mononuclear cells (PBMCs), taken at new diagnosis, from a patient treated with antithyroid drugs. The receptor set was obtained from a female donor with Graves disease. Each CDR3 is given with its conserved first and last residue. The size field is filled for only some rows; it gives once, few, many or a size class.

V gene	clone size	J gene	CDR3 protein
TRBV20-1	many	TRBJ1-1	CSASVGPITEAFF
TRBV2	.	TRBJ1-2	CASTSRGEADYGYTF
TRBV27	many	TRBJ2-1	CASSPLRASYNEQFF
TRBV10-3	many	TRBJ2-7	CAISESVRYEQYF
TRBV10-3	many	TRBJ1-2	CAISESKGSGGYTF
TRBV6-5	many	TRBJ1-3	CASSYSNASPGNTIYF
TRBV7-2	many	TRBJ1-3	CASSLVGSQSGNTIYF
TRBV6-5	many	TRBJ1-4	CASSYTLHLTTNEKLFF
TRBV7-8	once	TRBJ2-7	CASSLNLAGGPWGEQYF
TRBV3-1	many	.	CASSQGLRGGSGETQYF
TRBV28	few	TRBJ1-5	CASSLGSQPQHF
TRBV6-5	.	TRBJ2-4	CASSYSSATGGGKNIQYF
TRBV12-3/TRBV12-4	.	TRBJ2-1	CASSGTPDEQFF
TRBV20-1	many	TRBJ2-7	CSASRSSYEQYF
TRBV4-3	few	TRBJ2-3	CASSRMQAGGSADTQYF
TRBV10-3	many	TRBJ1-1	CAISDQGGGPEAFF
TRBV6-2/TRBV6-3	few	TRBJ2-5	CASFRGVGETQYF
TRBV12-3/TRBV12-4	many	TRBJ1-2	CASSLGGIAGYTF
TRBV3-1	.	TRBJ2-3	CASSQRERVDTQYF
TRBV27	many	TRBJ2-7	CASSSPGEPPYEQYF
TRBV28	many	TRBJ2-3	CASSWDRQTDTQYF
TRBV24-1	many	TRBJ2-1	CATSDSAGQSYNEQFF
TRBV20-1	many	TRBJ2-7	CSARPPPNYEQYF
TRBV20-1	many	TRBJ2-1	CSASRLGSNEQFF
TRBV6-2/TRBV6-3	.	TRBJ2-1	CASSYPRQGAWEQFF
TRBV19	.	TRBJ2-6	CASSIHEAAGANVLIF
TRBV12-3/TRBV12-4	many	TRBJ1-2	CASSRDSYGYTF
TRBV6-1	few	TRBJ2-2	CASSGAGGLVGELFF
TRBV20-1	many	TRBJ1-1	CSAPRSPQRTEAFF
TRBV19	many	TRBJ1-2	CASSTGQGVNYGYTF
TRBV6-5	many	TRBJ1-4	CASSSGDATNEKLFF
TRBV12-3/TRBV12-4	many	TRBJ1-3	CASSKPTGNTIYF
TRBV27	many	TRBJ2-7	CASSLPGQVSEQYF
TRBV19	many	TRBJ2-7	CASSIYGSGDEQYF
TRBV7-9	many	TRBJ2-1	CASSSLGKGNEQFF
TRBV6-1	many	TRBJ2-7	CASLQDGVSGRAYEQYF
TRBV25-1	many	TRBJ1-2	CASSEMGARGYTF
TRBV19	many	TRBJ2-3	CASSIEALAGAGDTQYF
TRBV11-2	.	TRBJ2-5	CAGSEWPNRQIQETQYF
TRBV3-1	many	TRBJ1-2	CASSRPLGIGGYTF
TRBV6-1	many	TRBJ2-2	CASTRQNTGELFF
TRBV4-1	few	TRBJ2-7	CASSQADRDRGQLNYEQYF
TRBV28	many	TRBJ1-4	CASRGINEKLFF
TRBV12-3/TRBV12-4	.	TRBJ1-1	CASSLWGNTEAFF
TRBV7-9	many	TRBJ2-7	CASSSDYDRGEQYF
TRBV3-1	few	TRBJ2-6	CASSPIPGLAGGPYSGANVLTF
TRBV27	many	TRBJ2-2	CASRPTSGRGGELFF
TRBV19	many	TRBJ1-1	CASSRRTGDTEAFF
TRBV4-1	.	TRBJ2-1	CASSPGLDRDPFF
TRBV6-2/TRBV6-3	.	TRBJ2-1	CASSASQGAVYNEQFF
TRBV2	.	TRBJ2-3	CASSAGLAGGPSDTQYF
TRBV28	many	TRBJ2-7	CASSFSPAGGTDEQYF
TRBV2	many	TRBJ2-1	CARDRGNEQFF
TRBV6-2/TRBV6-3	.	TRBJ2-2	CASSYPGQGIDGELFF